What follows describes a single T cell receptor beta chain. This sample is part of a study of Ad26.COV2.S vaccination and SARS-CoV-2 variants. Generated by immunoSEQ multiplex PCR, the TCRdb table keeps only in-frame clones and is missing some. The sample holds approximately 400,000 clones, around 84% seen once. CDR1 is SGDLS and CDR2 is YYNGEE in the germline V gene. CDR3 length equals 16 residues. Trimming removed 4 bases at V and 4 bases at J, with 15 bases between. Treatment indicated: around 19 received Ad26.COV2.S at low or high dose, single or two shots; about 5 received placebo; per-sample allocation not given. Specimens were obtained on day 63 following the first vaccine or placebo injection.

The TCR was taken from a person aged 18-60 years who received the Ad26.COV2.S COVID-19 vaccine or a placebo. Sequenced here: peripheral blood, sampled in a trial of Ad26.COV2.S vaccine versus placebo. This chain connects TRBV9 to TRBJ2-6; D perhaps matches TRBD1 (6 bases). The CDR3 protein is CASSFSRGAGANVLTF. In nucleotides, the CDR3 is TGTGCCAGCAGCTTCTCCAGGGGCGCAGGGGCCAACGTCCTGACTTTC.